This T cell receptor (beta chain) is drawn from a study of naive CD8 T cells in extremely preterm neonates. Study context: The methods list adults as 20-50 years; the abstract says 25-50. Study results and caveats: Compared with older groups, preterm CDR3s were shorter, with fewer N additions and less trimming.

Clones were sequenced by immunoSEQ multiplex PCR, and TCRdb holds only the in-frame ones, with some missing. Here the sample spans more than 7,000 clones, about 98% being singletons. For this clone: Its antigen is still unknown.

Per germline, CDR1 SGHAT and CDR2 FQNNGV. This CDR3 contains 15 residues. V lost 3 bases and J 4 bases, leaving 13 bases between the germline ends. Per sample, roughly 19,000 to 110,000 naive CD8+ cells were sorted. This clonotype was obtained from a human donor in good health. The rearrangement uses TRBV11-2 and TRBJ2-1; maybe TRBD2 (6 bases). The sample was naive CD8+ T cells from blood. CDR3 sequence reads: CASSFYGSSYNEQFF. The DNA of the CDR3 is TGTGCCAGCAGCTTTTACGGGAGCTCATACAATGAGCAGTTCTTC.